This T cell receptor beta chain is from a study of shared clonotypes between healthy human individuals. Whole-study results and caveats: Sampling covered nothing but blood. Tissue TCR repertoires likely differ from those found in blood. Having only a few donors restricted how much genetic and exposure-history diversity was captured.

On this clone: Its antigen is still unknown.

Sequencing used immunoSEQ multiplex PCR; TCRdb keeps in-frame clones, though not all of them. The sample has about 2 million clones; about 95% are singletons. CD45RO negativity and positive selection for CCR7 defined naive CD8 cells, a population that excluded terminally differentiated effector memory CD45RA+ cells. V dropped 0 bases and J dropped 4; count of bases not matched to a gene: 4. This CDR3 contains 15 residues. Per the germline V gene, CDR1 is MGHRA and CDR2 is YSYEKL. The chain links TRBV4-1 to TRBJ2-7; 9 bases match TRBD2. The TCR was taken from a man between 18 and 35 years old in good health. Material: naive CD8+ T cells sorted from blood. In DNA, the CDR3 is TGCGCCAGCAGCCAAGAAATGACTAGCGGATACGAGCAGTACTTC. This codes for CASSQEMTSGYEQYF.